The T cell receptor beta chain under discussion was sequenced for a study of spatial heterogeneity in lung cancer. Study-level background: When available, follow-up PBMC samples taken a median of around 2 years after resection were sequenced. Detected sequences consistently included more beta-chain ones than alpha-chain ones.

TCRdb independently ran MiXCR on the 5' RACE reads; one entry per CDR3 protein. The sample includes more than 25,000 distinct CDR3 sequences, 5% to 6.5% seen only once; the top ten take roughly a quarter. Described time point: blood at routine non-recurrence follow-up after resection. In each case, whole RNA from tumor, nontumor lung or frozen PBMC was sequenced unsorted. In this sample, this clonotype turned up many times. Its target is not known. Study findings and constraints: Blood showed ubiquitous tumor TCRs more often at resection than at routine follow-up.

The CDR3 sequence is 11 residues long. Germline V CDR1 and CDR2: SQVTM, ANQGSEA. V dropped 6 bases and J dropped 4 bases, with 7 bases sitting between them. Sequenced material: PBMCs, taken at follow-up. V is TRBV29-1 and J is TRBJ2-1, with D uncertain. The clonotype originates from a female donor with early-stage non-small cell lung cancer. The CDR3 DNA is TGCAGCGTCTCACTATACAATGAGCAGTTCTTC. Encoded protein: CSVSLYNEQFF.